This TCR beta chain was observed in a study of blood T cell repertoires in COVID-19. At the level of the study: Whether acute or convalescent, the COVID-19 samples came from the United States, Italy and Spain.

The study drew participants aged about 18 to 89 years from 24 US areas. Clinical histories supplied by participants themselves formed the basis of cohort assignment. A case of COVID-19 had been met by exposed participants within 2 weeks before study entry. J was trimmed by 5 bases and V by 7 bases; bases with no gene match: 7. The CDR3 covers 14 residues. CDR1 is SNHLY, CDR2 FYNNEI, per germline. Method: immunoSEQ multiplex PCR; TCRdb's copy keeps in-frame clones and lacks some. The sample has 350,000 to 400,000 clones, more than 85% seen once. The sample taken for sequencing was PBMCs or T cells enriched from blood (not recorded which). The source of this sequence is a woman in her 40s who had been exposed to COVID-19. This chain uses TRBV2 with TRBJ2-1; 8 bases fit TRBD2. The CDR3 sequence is CASTGRGGHNEQFF. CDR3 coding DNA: TGTGCCAGCACGGGACGGGGGGGACACAATGAGCAGTTCTTC.